This T cell receptor beta chain was recovered during a study of blood T cell repertoires in COVID-19. Study information: Collection of acute and convalescent COVID-19 samples took place in the United States, Italy and Spain. From T cells, B-cell-depleted T cells, or PBMCs came the material, which was cDNA or gDNA.

Authors' analysis steps: By means of reference gene primer amplification, nucleated cell counts were estimated. TCRdb's copy holds only in-frame clones and misses some; the assay was immunoSEQ multiplex PCR. D and trimming come from the DNA, and the V and J calls and clone size come from that table. This sample carries tens of thousands of clones, approximately 88% of them seen once, and the ten largest clones take 5% to 7%. The CDR3 is 12 residues long. V lost 6 bases to trimming and J lost 4 bases, with 6 bases between them. Looked up from germline, CDR1 is SNHLY and CDR2 is FYNNEI. This chain links TRBV2 with TRBJ2-2; D uncertain. The clonotype comes from a woman aged 70-85 years with acute or convalescent COVID-19. The specimen was peripheral blood. The CDR3 loop reads CASRYSTGELFF. CDR3 nucleotide sequence: TGTGCCAGCAGGTACAGCACCGGGGAGCTGTTTTTT. Together with reference TRBV2 and TRBJ2-2, the CDR3 gives the full variable domain: EPEVTQTPSHQVTQMGQEVILRCVPISNHLYFYWYRQILGQKVEFLVSFYNNEISEKSEIFDDQFSVERPDGSNFTLKIRSTKLEDSAMYFCASRYSTGELFFGEGSRLTVL.